The following is a TCR beta chain sequence with its context. Its specificity is not known. The multiple sclerosis control group comprised treatment-naive patients with stable or active relapsing-remitting disease. TEMRA cells were FACS-enriched, with CD8+ and CD4+ T cells isolated negatively. Roughly 0.45 to 1 ug RNA was reverse transcribed with random hexamers. An immunoSEQ multiplex PCR generated amplified TCR beta CDR3 products spanning 54 Vbeta and 13 Jbeta. TCRdb itself ran the immunoSEQ multiplex PCR reads through MiXCR, one entry per CDR3 protein. The profile covers 330,000 or so distinct CDR3 sequences, with approximately 85% appearing a single time and around 0.2% taken by the ten largest. This specimen belongs to a study of CD8 T cells in Susac syndrome. Study-level findings and limits: An acknowledgment was made by the study that its TCR sequencing and HLA analysis involved relatively few individuals.

The source material was CD8+ T cells from PBMCs. This TCR derives from a human donor with multiple sclerosis.

CDR3 in DNA: TGTGCCAGCAGTTACTCCGTGACAGTGGACTATGGCTACACCTTC. Protein product: CASSYSVTVDYGYTF. The rearrangement uses TRBV6-2 or TRBV6-3 and TRBJ1-2; D may be TRBD1 (5 bases). The CDR3 sequence is 15 residues long. Germline V gives CDR1 MNHEY, CDR2 SVGEGT. V lost 0 bases and J 3 bases, leaving 11 bases between the germline ends.